These T cell receptor beta chains were read from a single sample in a study of cytomegalovirus exposure and HLA in healthy donors. The assay was immunoSEQ multiplex PCR, and TCRdb's table has in-frame clones only and misses some. In the table there are 40,000 to 55,000 clones, over 85% of which are singletons. Sequencing used PBMCs. The receptors derive from a woman aged 18-35 years in good health and CMV-seronegative. Each CDR3 is given with its conserved first and last residue. The D gene is left open where the match is weak. The size of a clone is reported for some rows only, either as once, few or many, or as a class for expanded clones.

J | D | V | size | DNA | CDR3
TRBJ1-4 | TRBD1 | TRBV5-1 | - | TGCGCCAGCAGCCGCCAACAGGGGTTAAATGAAAAACTGTTTTTT | CASSRQQGLNEKLFF
TRBJ2-3 | TRBD1 | TRBV13 | - | TGTGCCACTAAACAGGGGAGCACAGATACGCAGTATTTT | CATKQGSTDTQYF
TRBJ2-5 | TRBD1 | TRBV5-5 | - | TGTGCCAGCAGCCCGAGGACAGGGATAGGGGAGACCCAGTACTTC | CASSPRTGIGETQYF
TRBJ2-1 | - | TRBV6-6 | - | TGTGCCAGCAGTTTCCAGGGTAGCTCCTACAATGAGCAGTTCTTC | CASSFQGSSYNEQFF
TRBJ2-7 | - | TRBV28 | - | TGTGCCAGCAGTTCTGGTGACAGAAGCTCCTACGAGCAGTACTTC | CASSSGDRSSYEQYF
TRBJ2-2 | TRBD2 | TRBV28 | once | TGTGCCAGTTTAAATACCGGGACTAGCGCCGGGGAGCTGTTTTTT | CASLNTGTSAGELFF
TRBJ2-6 | - | TRBV28 | - | TGTGCCAGCAGGGTAGGGGGGGCTGGGGCCAACGTCCTGACTTTC | CASRVGGAGANVLTF
TRBJ2-1 | - | TRBV5-1 | - | TGCGCCAGCAGCTTAACCCGATCAGCGTACAATGAGCAGTTCTTC | CASSLTRSAYNEQFF
TRBJ2-6 | - | TRBV9 | - | TGTGCCAGCGGCGAACAGGGCTCTGGGGCCAACGTCCTGACTTTC | CASGEQGSGANVLTF
TRBJ2-2 | - | TRBV28 | - | TGTGCCAGCAGTTTAGCAGAGAGGGGGAGGGTCGGGGAGCTGTTTTTT | CASSLAERGRVGELFF
TRBJ2-1 | TRBD2 | TRBV19 | once | TGTGCCAGTAGCCTAGCGGGGCGGGAGACTGAGCAGTTCTTC | CASSLAGRETEQFF
TRBJ2-5 | TRBD1 | TRBV10-2 | - | TGCGCCAGCAGGGACGGACAGGGCCTCTCGGAGACCCAGTACTTC | CASRDGQGLSETQYF
TRBJ2-1 | TRBD2 | TRBV13 | - | TGTGCCAGCAGCTTAGAGGTGTCTAGCGGGGCAACACCGTTCTTC | CASSLEVSSGATPFF
TRBJ2-3 | TRBD2 | TRBV28 | - | TGTGCCAGCCTAACGGGGGGTAGCACAGATACGCAGTATTTT | CASLTGGSTDTQYF
TRBJ2-7 | - | TRBV9 | once | TGTGCCAGCAGCGCGGCGGGTTACTCCTACGAGCAGTACTTC | CASSAAGYSYEQYF
TRBJ2-7 | - | TRBV10-3 | - | TGTGCCATCTCACTGTCGGTTTCCTACGAGCAGTACTTC | CAISLSVSYEQYF
TRBJ1-1 | - | TRBV29-1 | - | TGCAGCGTGGGGACAAGGAACACTGAAGCTTTCTTT | CSVGTRNTEAFF
TRBJ1-5 | TRBD1 | TRBV5-8 | - | TGTGCCAGCAGCCTCACTTTTGGACAGGCCGCTCAGCCCCAGCATTTT | CASSLTFGQAAQPQHF
TRBJ1-2 | TRBD1 | TRBV5-4 | - | TGTGCCAGCAGCTTGGGACAGGGCGGTCTGCGAGGGGGCTACACCTTC | CASSLGQGGLRGGYTF
TRBJ2-1 | - | TRBV13 | - | TGTGCCAGCAGCAGAACGACAAATGAGCAGTTCTTC | CASSRTTNEQFF
TRBJ1-1 | TRBD1 | TRBV30 | once | TGTGCCTGGGCGGGACAGCTGAACACTGAAGCTTTCTTT | CAWAGQLNTEAFF
TRBJ2-5 | - | TRBV27 | - | TGTGCCAGCAGTTCTCGGACAGATCAAGAGACCCAGTACTTC | CASSSRTDQETQYF
TRBJ1-1 | - | TRBV7-9 | - | TGTGCCAGCAGCTTAGTACAGGGGAACACTGAAGCTTTCTTT | CASSLVQGNTEAFF
TRBJ1-1 | - | TRBV5-1 | - | TGCGCCAGCAGCTTGGATTCCTATGAAGCTTTCTTT | CASSLDSYEAFF
TRBJ2-4 | TRBD2 | TRBV6-1 | - | TGTGCCAGCAGTGAACCAGGACTAGCGGGAGACAGAAACATTCAGTACTTC | CASSEPGLAGDRNIQYF
TRBJ2-2 | TRBD2 | TRBV7-9 | - | TGTGCCAGCAGCTTGGCGGGCGGGAGTAACGGGGAGCTGTTTTTT | CASSLAGGSNGELFF
TRBJ2-7 | TRBD1 | TRBV6-5 | - | TGTGCCAGCACCGAGACAGGGCACTCCTACGAGCAGTACTTC | CASTETGHSYEQYF
TRBJ2-3 | TRBD1 | TRBV5-1 | - | TGCGCCAGCAGCTTGAAGGACAGGGAAGATACGCAGTATTTT | CASSLKDREDTQYF
TRBJ2-7 | TRBD1 | TRBV6-1 | - | TGTGCCAACGCGGACAGGGGAAGAGACGAGCAGTACTTC | CANADRGRDEQYF
TRBJ2-3 | - | TRBV5-1 | - | TGCGCCAGCAGCTGGGGCGGCCCGCAGTATTTT | CASSWGGPQYF
TRBJ2-2 | - | TRBV7-9 | - | TGTGCCAGCAGCTTAAGCCGCGGCAGGGGCACCGGGGAGCTGTTTTTT | CASSLSRGRGTGELFF
TRBJ1-5 | - | TRBV2 | - | TGTGCCAGCCAACCGGGGTCGAATCAGCCCCAGCATTTT | CASQPGSNQPQHF
TRBJ2-1 | TRBD2 | TRBV30 | - | TGTGCCTGTACTGAGGGTAGCGGGAGGGCCATCCCCTACAATGAGCAGTTCTTC | CACTEGSGRAIPYNEQFF
TRBJ1-5 | - | TRBV18 | - | TGTGCCAGCTCACCGACCCTAGAGGGCAATCAGCCCCAGCATTTT | CASSPTLEGNQPQHF
TRBJ2-3 | - | TRBV5-5 | - | TGTGCCAGCAGCTTGGGGGTGGTGGCTAGCGTGGATACGCAGTATTTT | CASSLGVVASVDTQYF
TRBJ1-3 | TRBD1 | TRBV6-5 | - | TGTGCCAGCCGCGACAGGGGCTCTGGAAACACCATATATTTT | CASRDRGSGNTIYF
TRBJ2-3 | - | TRBV6-1 | once | TGTGCCAGCAGTGAACCCCGGGGCACAGATACGCAGTATTTT | CASSEPRGTDTQYF
TRBJ2-3 | TRBD2 | TRBV7-2 | - | TGTGCCAGCAGCCCTAGACTAGCGGGGGCAGCAGATACGCAGTATTTT | CASSPRLAGAADTQYF
TRBJ2-2 | - | TRBV28 | - | TGTGCCAGCAGTTCTGACACTGGGCGATGGGGGGAGCTGTTTTTT | CASSSDTGRWGELFF
TRBJ2-5 | - | TRBV27 | - | TGTGCCAGCAGTTTAAGGAATGGGGCCCCAGAGACCCAGTACTTC | CASSLRNGAPETQYF
TRBJ1-2 | TRBD1 | TRBV5-1 | once | TGCGCCAGCAGCTTGGCGGGACAGCTCTATGGCTACACCTTC | CASSLAGQLYGYTF
TRBJ1-1 | TRBD1 | TRBV19 | - | TGTGCCAGTAGTAACCGGACAGGGGGTTCGAGTACTGAAGCTTTCTTT | CASSNRTGGSSTEAFF
TRBJ2-7 | - | TRBV11-2 | - | TGTGCCAGCAGCTTAGATTTGGTAGCCGGTGAGCAGTACTTC | CASSLDLVAGEQYF
TRBJ2-7 | - | TRBV28 | - | TGTGCCAGCAGTCCTCCTGGAATGAAGCGCGCGCCCTACGAGCAGTACTTC | CASSPPGMKRAPYEQYF
TRBJ2-7 | - | TRBV21-1 | - | TGTGCCAGCAGCAACGGGACTAGCGGGAGTGTCCACGAGCAGTACTTC | CASSNGTSGSVHEQYF
TRBJ2-7 | - | TRBV19 | - | TGTGCCAGTAGTATGTCTCGAGGGAGCTCCTACGAGCAGTACTTC | CASSMSRGSSYEQYF
TRBJ1-1 | TRBD1 | TRBV6-5 | - | TGTGCCAGCAGACCCGGGACAGGGGCTGAAGCTTTCTTT | CASRPGTGAEAFF
TRBJ2-1 | - | TRBV7-9 | - | TGTGCCAGCAGCTTATCGGTGGTCTACAATGAGCAGTTCTTC | CASSLSVVYNEQFF
TRBJ2-1 | TRBD2 | TRBV19 | - | TGTGCCACCCGGGGACTAGCGGGGGGGCCAGGGCAGTTCTTC | CATRGLAGGPGQFF
TRBJ2-5 | TRBD1 | TRBV18 | - | TGTGCCAGCTCATCCGGACAGGGGGGAGAGACCCAGTACTTC | CASSSGQGGETQYF
TRBJ2-7 | - | TRBV6-5 | - | TGTGCCAGCAGTTACTCTTCAGGACAGTCCACCTACGAGCAGTACTTC | CASSYSSGQSTYEQYF